This T cell receptor beta chain emerged from a study of cytomegalovirus exposure and HLA in healthy donors. Study-wide findings and caveats: In a later analysis, most CMV-associated TCR beta chains appeared HLA-restricted.

PCR employed 60 Vbeta and 13 Jbeta primers. Repertoires were generated with immunoSEQ multiplex PCR, while TCRdb's copy carries only in-frame clones and drops some. The sample lists just over 85,000 clones, around 75% occurring once. The V gene's germline CDR1 is SGHVS and CDR2 FQNEAQ. V gave up 2 bases and J gave up 7 bases, with 18 bases separating them. The CDR3 is 16 amino acids. About this clone: The antigen is undetermined.

This sequence was found in a man aged 40-49 years in good health and CMV-seronegative. The gene calls are TRBV7-8 and TRBJ1-5, with a possible D match to TRBD1 (5 bases). Sequencing was performed on PBMCs. The chain's CDR3 is CASSLRGTAGRQPQHF. The CDR3 DNA follows: TGTGCCAGCAGCTTACGTGGGACTGCCGGCCGACAGCCCCAGCATTTT.